The source of this T cell receptor beta chain is a study of identical twins. Study results and caveats: Cross-sectional statistical analysis, not tracking of the same donors, underpinned the conclusions.

TCRdb reprocessed the 5' RACE reads with MiXCR, giving one entry per CDR3 protein. The sample yields fewer than 900,000 distinct CDR3 sequences, around 20% seen once. CDR3 length: 12 amino acids. V lost 2 bases, J lost 4 bases, and 5 bases lay in between. Per germline, CDR1 SGHAT and CDR2 FQDESV (reference sequence). About this clonotype itself: The antigen is not known.

These records were also assigned to another study, of T cells expressing NK-cell markers. From that second work: Out of eight donors sequenced, seven tested HCMV-seropositive and the remaining one seronegative. The same clonotypes also predominated in the CD3+CD56-NKG2C+ fraction of a handful of donors.

The sequence was collected from a woman between 18 and 29 years old in good health. The chain links TRBV11-1 to TRBJ2-5, with D unclear. Sequences were obtained from PBMCs. CDR3 nucleotides: TGTGCCAGCAGCTTATTCCCAGAGACCCAGTACTTC. Protein sequence: CASSLFPETQYF. The complete variable domain, with remaining parts taken from reference TRBV11-1 and TRBJ2-5, reads EAEVAQSPRYKITEKSQAVAFWCDPISGHATLYWYRQILGQGPELLVQFQDESVVDDSQLPKDRFSAERLKGVDSTLKIQPAELGDSAMYLCASSLFPETQYFGPGTRLLVL.